A single TCR beta chain is shown here with its context. What it binds is not known. V was pared by 4 bases and J by 4 bases, with 8 bases between. CDR3 length: 13 amino acids. Germline loops: CDR1 MNHNY, CDR2 SVGAGI (reference sequence). The sample originates from a study of cytomegalovirus exposure and HLA in healthy donors. Study-level points and caveats: A link between a missense DCLRE1C variant and TCR beta V- and J-gene trimming emerged from a later analysis.

With 60 Vbeta and 13 Jbeta primers, the PCR was carried out. TCRdb keeps only in-frame clones here, not all; method: immunoSEQ multiplex PCR. The data hold around 140,000 clones, with more than 75% observed a single time. The source of this sequence is a male donor in good health and CMV-seronegative. This sequence joins TRBV6-6 and TRBJ2-1; tentative D call: TRBD2 (5 bases). The sequenced sample consisted of PBMCs. The CDR3 loop is CASSSRGYNEQFF. The DNA of the CDR3 is TGTGCCAGCAGTTCCCGGGGTTACAATGAGCAGTTCTTC.